The clone carrying this T cell receptor beta chain was seen only a few times. V was clipped by 1 base and J by 6 bases; unmatched bases: 5. The CDR3 loop spans 15 amino acids. CDR1 and CDR2 (germline): SGHVS, FQNEAQ. This sample was taken from a study of identical twins. TCRdb redid the calling of the 5' RACE reads with MiXCR, one entry per CDR3 protein. The data hold under 300,000 distinct CDR3 sequences, with roughly 13% observed a single time. Separately, the same data were catalogued under a study of yellow fever vaccine responses in identical twins.

V gene TRBV7-8 combines with J gene TRBJ2-4; 8 positions agree with TRBD1. The sample taken for sequencing was memory (CD45RO+) T cells sorted from blood. The clonotype originates from a woman younger than 35 in good health. CDR3 residues: CASSLGTGLGNIQYF. The CDR3 DNA follows: TGTGCCAGCAGCTTAGGGACAGGGTTGGGAAACATTCAGTACTTC.